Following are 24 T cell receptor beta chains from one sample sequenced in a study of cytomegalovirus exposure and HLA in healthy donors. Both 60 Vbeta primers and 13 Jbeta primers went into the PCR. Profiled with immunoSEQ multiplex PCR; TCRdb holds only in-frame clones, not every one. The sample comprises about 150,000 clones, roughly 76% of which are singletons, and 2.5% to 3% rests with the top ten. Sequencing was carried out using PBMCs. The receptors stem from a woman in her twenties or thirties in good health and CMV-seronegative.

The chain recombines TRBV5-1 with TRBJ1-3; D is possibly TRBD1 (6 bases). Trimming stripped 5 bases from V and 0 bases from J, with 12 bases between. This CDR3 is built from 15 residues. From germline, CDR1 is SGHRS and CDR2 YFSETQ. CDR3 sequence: CASRATGSSGNTIYF. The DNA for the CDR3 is TGCGCCAGCAGAGCTACAGGGAGCTCTGGAAACACCATATATTTT.

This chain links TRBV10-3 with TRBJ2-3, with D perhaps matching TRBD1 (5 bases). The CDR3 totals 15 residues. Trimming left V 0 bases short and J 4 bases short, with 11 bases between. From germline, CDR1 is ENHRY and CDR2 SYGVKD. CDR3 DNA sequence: TGTGCCATCAGTGAGTCGGGGCAGAACTCAGATACGCAGTATTTT. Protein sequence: CAISESGQNSDTQYF.

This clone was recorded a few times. The CDR3 DNA reads as TGTGCCAGCAGTCGACAGGGACGAGATCAGCCCCAGCATTTT. Amino acids: CASSRQGRDQPQHF. This sequence joins TRBV2 and TRBJ1-5; 7 nucleotides line up with TRBD1. The CDR3 sequence is 14 residues long. V shed 5 bases, J shed 5 bases, and the junction held 6 bases outside the gene matches. CDR1 is SNHLY and CDR2 is FYNNEI in the germline V gene.

As DNA, the CDR3 is TGTGCCAGTAGTTCTCCCGGAGGAGTCGGGGAGCTGTTTTTT. Translation gives CASSSPGGVGELFF. This chain joins TRBV19 and TRBJ2-2; a possible D gene is TRBD2 (5 bases). The CDR3 is 14 amino acids. V shed 5 bases and J shed 7 bases, with 14 bases lying between them. Germline lookup yields CDR1 LNHDA and CDR2 SQIVND (reference sequence).

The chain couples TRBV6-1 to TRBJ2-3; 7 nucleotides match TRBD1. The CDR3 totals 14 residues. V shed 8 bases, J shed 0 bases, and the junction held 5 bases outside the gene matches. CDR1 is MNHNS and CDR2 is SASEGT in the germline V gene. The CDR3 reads CASGDSPSTDTQYF. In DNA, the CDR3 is TGTGCCAGCGGGGACAGCCCTAGCACAGATACGCAGTATTTT.

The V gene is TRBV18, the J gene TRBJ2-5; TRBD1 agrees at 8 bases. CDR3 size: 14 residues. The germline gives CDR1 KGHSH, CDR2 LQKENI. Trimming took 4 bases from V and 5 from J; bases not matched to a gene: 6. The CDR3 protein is CASSLDRARETQYF. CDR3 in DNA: TGTGCCAGCTCACTGGACAGGGCTCGGGAGACCCAGTACTTC.

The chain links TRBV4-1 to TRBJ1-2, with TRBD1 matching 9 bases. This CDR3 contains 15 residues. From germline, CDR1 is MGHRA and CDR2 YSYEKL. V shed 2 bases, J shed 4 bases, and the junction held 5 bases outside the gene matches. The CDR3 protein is CASSQPRDRVYGYTF. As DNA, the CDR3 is TGCGCCAGCAGCCAACCCCGGGACAGGGTCTATGGCTACACCTTC.

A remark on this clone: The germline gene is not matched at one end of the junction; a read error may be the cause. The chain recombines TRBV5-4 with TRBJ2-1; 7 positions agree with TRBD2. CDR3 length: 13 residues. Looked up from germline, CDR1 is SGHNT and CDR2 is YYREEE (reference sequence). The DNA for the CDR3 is TGTGCCAGCAGCTTGGATAGGTCTAGCGGCCCTATCTTC. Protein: CASSLDRSSGPIF.

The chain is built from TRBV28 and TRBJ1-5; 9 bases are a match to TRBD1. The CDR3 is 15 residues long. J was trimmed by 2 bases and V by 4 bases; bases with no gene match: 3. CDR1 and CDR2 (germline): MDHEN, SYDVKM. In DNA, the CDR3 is TGTGCCAGCAGTTACAGGGGGCTTGGCAATCAGCCCCAGCATTTT. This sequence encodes CASSYRGLGNQPQHF.

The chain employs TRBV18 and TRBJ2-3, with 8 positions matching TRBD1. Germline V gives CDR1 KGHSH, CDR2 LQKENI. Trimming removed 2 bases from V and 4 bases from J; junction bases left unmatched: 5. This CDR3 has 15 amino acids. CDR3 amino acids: CASSPEEQGADTQYF. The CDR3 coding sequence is TGTGCCAGCTCACCAGAAGAACAGGGGGCAGATACGCAGTATTTT.

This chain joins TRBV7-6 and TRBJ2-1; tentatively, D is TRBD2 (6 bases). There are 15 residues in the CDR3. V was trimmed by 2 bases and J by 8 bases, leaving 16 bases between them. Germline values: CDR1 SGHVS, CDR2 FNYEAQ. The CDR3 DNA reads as TGTGCCAGCAGCTTATTCAGAACGGGAGTGGATGAGCAGTTCTTC. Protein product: CASSLFRTGVDEQFF.

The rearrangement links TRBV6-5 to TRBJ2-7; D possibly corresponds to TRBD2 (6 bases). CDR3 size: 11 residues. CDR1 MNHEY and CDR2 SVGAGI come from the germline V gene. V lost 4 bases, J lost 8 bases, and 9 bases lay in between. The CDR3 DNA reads TGTGCCAGCAGTTTAGCGGTCCAGCAGTACTTC. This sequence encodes CASSLAVQQYF.

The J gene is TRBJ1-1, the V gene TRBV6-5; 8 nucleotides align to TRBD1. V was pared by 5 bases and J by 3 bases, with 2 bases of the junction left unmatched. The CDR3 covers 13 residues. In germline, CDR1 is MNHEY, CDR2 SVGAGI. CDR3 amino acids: CASSLTGDTEAFF. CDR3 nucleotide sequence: TGTGCCAGCAGTCTGACAGGGGACACTGAAGCTTTCTTT.

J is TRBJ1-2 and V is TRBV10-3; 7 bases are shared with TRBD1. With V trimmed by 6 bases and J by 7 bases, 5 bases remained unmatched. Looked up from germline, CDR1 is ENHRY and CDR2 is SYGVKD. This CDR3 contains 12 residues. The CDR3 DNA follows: TGTGCCATCAGCCAGGGGGGTAGTGGCTACACCTTC. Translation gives CAISQGGSGYTF.

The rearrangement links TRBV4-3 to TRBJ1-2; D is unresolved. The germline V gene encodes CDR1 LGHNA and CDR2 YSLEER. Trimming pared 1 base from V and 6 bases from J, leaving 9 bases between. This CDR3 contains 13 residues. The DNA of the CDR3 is TGCGCCAGCAGCCAAGGGCAGAACCATGGCTACACCTTC. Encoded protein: CASSQGQNHGYTF.

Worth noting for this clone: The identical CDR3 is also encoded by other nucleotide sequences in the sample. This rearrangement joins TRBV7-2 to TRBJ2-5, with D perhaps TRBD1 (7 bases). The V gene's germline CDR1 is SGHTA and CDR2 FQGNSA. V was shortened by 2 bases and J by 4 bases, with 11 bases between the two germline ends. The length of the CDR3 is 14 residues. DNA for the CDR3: TGTGCCAGCAGCTTACAGGGGGGTGGAGAGACCCAGTACTTC. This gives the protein CASSLQGGGETQYF.

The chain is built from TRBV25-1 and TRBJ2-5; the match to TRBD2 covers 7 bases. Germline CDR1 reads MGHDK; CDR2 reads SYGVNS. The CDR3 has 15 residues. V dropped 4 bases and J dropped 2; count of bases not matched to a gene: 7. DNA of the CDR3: TGTGCCAGCAGTGGAGCCGGGACTACACAAGAGACCCAGTACTTC. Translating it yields CASSGAGTTQETQYF. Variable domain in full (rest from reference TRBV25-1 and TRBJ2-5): EADIYQTPRYLVIGTGKKITLECSQTMGHDKMYWYQQDPGMELHLIHYSYGVNSTEKGDLSSESTVSRIRTEHFPLTLESARPSHTSQYLCASSGAGTTQETQYFGPGTRLLVL.

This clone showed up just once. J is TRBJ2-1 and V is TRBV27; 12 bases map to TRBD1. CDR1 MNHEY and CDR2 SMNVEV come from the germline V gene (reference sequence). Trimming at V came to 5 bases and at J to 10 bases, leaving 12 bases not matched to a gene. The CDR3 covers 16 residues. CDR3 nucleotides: TGTGCCAGCAGTAAAGTGCCGGGACAGGGGGCTTGGGAGCAGTTCTTC. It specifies CASSKVPGQGAWEQFF.

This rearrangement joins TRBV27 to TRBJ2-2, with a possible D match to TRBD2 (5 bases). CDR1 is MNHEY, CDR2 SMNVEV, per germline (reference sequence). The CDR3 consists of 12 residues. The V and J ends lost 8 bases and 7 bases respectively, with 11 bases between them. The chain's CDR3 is CASSPRDGELFF. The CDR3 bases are TGTGCCAGCTCCCCCCGGGACGGGGAGCTGTTTTTT.

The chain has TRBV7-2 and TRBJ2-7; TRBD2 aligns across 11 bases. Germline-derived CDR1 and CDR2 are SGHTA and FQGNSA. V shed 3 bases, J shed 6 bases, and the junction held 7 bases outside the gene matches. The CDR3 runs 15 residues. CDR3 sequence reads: CASSFQLAGDREQYF. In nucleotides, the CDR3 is TGTGCCAGCAGCTTCCAACTAGCGGGAGATCGCGAGCAGTACTTC.

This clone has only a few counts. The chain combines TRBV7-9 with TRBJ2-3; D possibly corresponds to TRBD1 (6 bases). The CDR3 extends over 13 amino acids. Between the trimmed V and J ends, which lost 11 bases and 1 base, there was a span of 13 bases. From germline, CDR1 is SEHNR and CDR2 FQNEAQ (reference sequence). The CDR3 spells CAGQGLGTDTQYF. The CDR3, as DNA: TGTGCCGGTCAGGGGTTAGGCACAGATACGCAGTATTTT.

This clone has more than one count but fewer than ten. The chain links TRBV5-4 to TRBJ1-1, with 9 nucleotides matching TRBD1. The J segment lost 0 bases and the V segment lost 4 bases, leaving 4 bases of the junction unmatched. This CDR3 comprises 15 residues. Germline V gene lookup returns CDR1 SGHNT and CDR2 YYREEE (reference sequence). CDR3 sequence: CASSRTGALNTEAFF. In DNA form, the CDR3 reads TGTGCCAGCAGCCGGACAGGGGCCCTGAACACTGAAGCTTTCTTT.

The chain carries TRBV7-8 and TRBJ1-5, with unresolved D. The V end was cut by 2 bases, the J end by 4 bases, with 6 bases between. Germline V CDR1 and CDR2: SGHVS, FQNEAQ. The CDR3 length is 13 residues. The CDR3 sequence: CASSLMENQPQHF. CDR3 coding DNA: TGTGCCAGCAGCTTAATGGAGAATCAGCCCCAGCATTTT.

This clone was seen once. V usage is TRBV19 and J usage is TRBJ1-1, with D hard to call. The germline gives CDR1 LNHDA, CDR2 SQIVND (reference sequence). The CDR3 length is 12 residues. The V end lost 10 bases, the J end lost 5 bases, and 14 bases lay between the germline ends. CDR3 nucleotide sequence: TGTGCCACCTCGACCTCGGGAACTGAAGCTTTCTTT. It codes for CATSTSGTEAFF.